The entry below describes one T cell receptor (beta chain). TCRdb called the RT-PCR reads again in MiXCR, with one record for every CDR3 protein. The sample includes about 680,000 distinct CDR3 sequences, around 14% of them seen just once. The sample was memory CD4+ T cells from blood. This clonotype was sampled from a female donor in good health, serving as a healthy control.

The CDR3 nucleotides are TGTGCCAGCTCACCCAGGACAGCCCCAGATACGCAGTATTTT. This translates into CASSPRTAPDTQYF. This chain uses TRBV18 with TRBJ2-3, with a tentative D call TRBD1 (6 bases). V lost 3 bases and J 4 bases, leaving 11 bases between the germline ends. Germline lookup yields CDR1 KGHSH and CDR2 LQKENI. The CDR3 runs 14 residues.